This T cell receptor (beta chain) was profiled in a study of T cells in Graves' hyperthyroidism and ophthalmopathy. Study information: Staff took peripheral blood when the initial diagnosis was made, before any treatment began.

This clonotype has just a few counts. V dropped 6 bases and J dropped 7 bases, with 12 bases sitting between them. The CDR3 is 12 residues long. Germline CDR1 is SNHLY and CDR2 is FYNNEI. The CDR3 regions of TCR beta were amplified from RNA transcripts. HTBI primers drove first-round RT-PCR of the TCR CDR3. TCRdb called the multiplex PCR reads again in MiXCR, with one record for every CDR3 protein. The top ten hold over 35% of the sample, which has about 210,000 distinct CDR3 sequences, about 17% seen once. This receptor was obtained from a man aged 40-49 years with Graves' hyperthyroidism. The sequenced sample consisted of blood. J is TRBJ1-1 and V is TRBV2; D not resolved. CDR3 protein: CASRETEIEAFF. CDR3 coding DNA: TGTGCCAGCAGAGAGACCGAAATTGAAGCTTTCTTT.